The clone carrying this T cell receptor (beta chain) is a singleton in its sample. Its specificity is not known. The entry originates in a study of beta chain features in type 1 diabetes. Sequenced material consisted of expressed TCRB transcripts (all of the isolated RNA was reverse transcribed). Some clones are missing from TCRdb's copy, which holds only in-frame ones; the method was immunoSEQ multiplex PCR. The data show 300,000 to 400,000 clones, approximately 10% seen once. Study-wide results and limits: A moderate, significant TCRB CDR3 shortening appeared in type 1 diabetes across four CD4+ subsets.

The specimen sequenced was naive CD4+ T cells from blood. The clonotype was recovered from a woman aged 30 to 39 in good health.

The CDR3 region is CASSPTGTANTGELFF. The CDR3 coding sequence is TGTGCCAGCAGCCCTACAGGGACAGCGAACACCGGGGAGCTGTTTTTT. The gene calls are TRBV9 and TRBJ2-2, with 7 bases identical to TRBD1. Trimming at V came to 4 bases and at J to 0 bases, leaving 6 bases not matched to a gene. The CDR3 length is 16 residues. CDR1 and CDR2 from the germline V gene are SGDLS and YYNGEE.